This T cell receptor beta chain appears in the sequencing data of a study of T cells in tuberculosis. Generated by immunoSEQ multiplex PCR, the TCRdb table keeps only in-frame clones and is missing some. The sample lists 44,000 or so clones, around 96% occurring once. Germline CDR1 and CDR2: GTSNPN and SVGIG (reference sequence). Trimming pared 2 bases from V and 0 bases from J, leaving 10 bases between. The CDR3 spans 14 residues. The V and J genes are TRBV30 and TRBJ1-1; D is perhaps TRBD1 (6 bases). The sequenced material came from PBMCs. The clonotype was recovered from a donor aged 10-29 years with latent tuberculosis or without tuberculosis infection. DNA of the CDR3: TGTGCCTGGAGTAACAGGGTTATGAACACTGAAGCTTTCTTT. Translated: CAWSNRVMNTEAFF.